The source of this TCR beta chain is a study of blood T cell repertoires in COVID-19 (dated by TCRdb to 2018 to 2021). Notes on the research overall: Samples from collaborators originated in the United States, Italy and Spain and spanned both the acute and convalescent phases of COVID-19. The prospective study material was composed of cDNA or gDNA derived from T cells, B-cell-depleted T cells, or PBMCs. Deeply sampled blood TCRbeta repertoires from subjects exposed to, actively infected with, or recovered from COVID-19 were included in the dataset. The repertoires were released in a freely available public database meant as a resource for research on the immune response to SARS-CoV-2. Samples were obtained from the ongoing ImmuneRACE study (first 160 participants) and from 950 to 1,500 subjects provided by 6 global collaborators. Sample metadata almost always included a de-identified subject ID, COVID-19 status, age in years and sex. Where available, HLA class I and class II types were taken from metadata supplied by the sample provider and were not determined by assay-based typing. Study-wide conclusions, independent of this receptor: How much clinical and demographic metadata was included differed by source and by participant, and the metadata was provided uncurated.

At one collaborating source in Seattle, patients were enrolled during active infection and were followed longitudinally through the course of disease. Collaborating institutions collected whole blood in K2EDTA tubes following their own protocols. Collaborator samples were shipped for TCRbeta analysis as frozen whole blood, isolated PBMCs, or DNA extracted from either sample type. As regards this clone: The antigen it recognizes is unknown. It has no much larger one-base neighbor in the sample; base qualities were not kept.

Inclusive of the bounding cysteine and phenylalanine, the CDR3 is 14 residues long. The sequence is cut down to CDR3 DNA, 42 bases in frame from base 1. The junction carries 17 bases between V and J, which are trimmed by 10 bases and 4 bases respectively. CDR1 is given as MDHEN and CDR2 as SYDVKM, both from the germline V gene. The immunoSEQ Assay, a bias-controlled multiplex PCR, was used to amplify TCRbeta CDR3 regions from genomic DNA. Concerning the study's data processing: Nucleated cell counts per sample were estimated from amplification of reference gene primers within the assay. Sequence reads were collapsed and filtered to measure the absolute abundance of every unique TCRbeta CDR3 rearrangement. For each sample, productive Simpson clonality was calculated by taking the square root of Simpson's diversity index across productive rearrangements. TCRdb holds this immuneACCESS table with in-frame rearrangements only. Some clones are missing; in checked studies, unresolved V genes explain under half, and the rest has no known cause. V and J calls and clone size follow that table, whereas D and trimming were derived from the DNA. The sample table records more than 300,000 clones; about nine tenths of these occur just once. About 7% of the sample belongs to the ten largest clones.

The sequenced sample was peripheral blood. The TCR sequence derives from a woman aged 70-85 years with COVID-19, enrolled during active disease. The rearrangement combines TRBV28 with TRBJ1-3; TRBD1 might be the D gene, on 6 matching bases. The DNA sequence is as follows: TGTGCCACCAGGGGAGGGGCCGGCGGAAACACCATATATTTT. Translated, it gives CATRGGAGGNTIYF.